This T cell receptor (beta chain) originates from a study of cytomegalovirus exposure and HLA in healthy donors. General study findings and limits: The majority of CMV-associated TCR beta chains were reported as apparently HLA-restricted in a later analysis. Presence/absence analyses supposed approximately even sequencing depth among donors. Per a prior analysis, the majority of TCR beta V segments were productive roughly 87% or roughly 30% of the time. The study designated 150 to 200 TCR beta chains cytomegalovirus-associated.

A remark on this clone: Its antigen is unidentified.

The CDR3 covers 14 residues. Germline V gives CDR1 LNHDA, CDR2 SQIVND (reference sequence). The germline V and J ends were trimmed by 4 bases and 6 bases, with 16 bases remaining between them. The PCR made use of 60 Vbeta and 13 Jbeta primers. Using immunoSEQ multiplex PCR, the repertoire was profiled, and TCRdb retains in-frame clones only, with some absent. The sample consists of some 240,000 clones, around 90% of them appearing once. The chain couples TRBV19 to TRBJ2-7, with D perhaps matching TRBD1 (5 bases). The sequence was obtained from a girl aged 2 to 9 in good health and CMV-seronegative. The sequenced material came from PBMCs. The CDR3 protein is CASSTGQGRSEQYF. DNA of the CDR3: TGTGCCAGTAGTACAGGGCAGGGTAGGAGCGAGCAGTACTTC.